This T cell receptor (beta chain) came from a study of T cell responses to AZD1222 COVID-19 vaccine. Study results and limitations: There were vaccine-associated CD4 TCRs across spike, dominant at 160-218 and 743-854.

CDR1 is GTSNPN, CDR2 SVGIG, per germline (reference sequence). The CDR3 is made up of 15 amino acids. V was clipped by 4 bases and J by 0 bases; unmatched bases: 7. On this clone: Its antigen is as yet unknown.

The assay was immunoSEQ multiplex PCR, and TCRdb's table has in-frame clones only and misses some. The top ten clones hold 6% to 8% of a sample with some 99,000 clones, over 80% of them seen once. This sequence originates from an adult in good health. The rearrangement links TRBV30 to TRBJ1-2; 8 nucleotides align to TRBD1. The sequenced sample was peripheral blood, obtained on day 0 of AZD1222 vaccination. The CDR3 region is CAWKGQEGANYGYTF. The CDR3 nucleotides read TGTGCCTGGAAGGGACAGGAAGGTGCTAACTATGGCTACACCTTC.